This TCR beta chain was observed in a study of shared clonotypes between healthy human individuals (dated by TCRdb to 2020 to 2021). Broadly, across the study: The cohort comprised a couple of women and a few men aged 18 to 49 years. The study deeply sequenced blood TCR repertoires of five healthy adults to estimate repertoire size and the extent of clonotype sharing between individuals. For each donor, CD4 naive and CD4 memory were each run on three plates, CD8 naive on two plates, and CD8 memory on one plate. Between about 0.85 and 9.5 billion PBMCs per donor were obtained by leukapheresis. To increase sequencing depth and limit assay-specific biases, different laboratories used diverse techniques to prepare libraries and sequence TCR repertoires. General conclusions and limits of the study: Across four donors, roughly 5% of naive CD4, roughly 3.5% of naive CD8, around 2.5% of memory CD4, and 0.4% to 0.45% of memory CD8 clonotypes were shared. Sampling was restricted to blood, and TCR repertoires in tissue are likely to differ from TCR repertoires in blood. Naive subsets generally had larger estimated clonotype richness than memory subsets did. Compared with non-shared clonotypes, the clonotypes found in all four sorted-subset donors had higher generation probabilities. Based on pairwise subsampling, the degree of clonotype sharing among donors was expected to be affected by sequencing depth. The genetic and exposure-history diversity represented was limited by the small number of donors. Incomplete sequencing was indicated by rarefaction of sorted-subset datasets, despite the large sequencing depth.

Using the deep immunoSEQ assay, multiplex PCR amplified TCR CDR3 regions from genomic DNA. For each cell subset, the extracted genomic DNA was distributed evenly across all wells of several immunoSEQ 96-well plates, and each plate served as one replicate. For sorted subsets, each replicate PCR was loaded with 200 ng genomic DNA, equivalent to 25,000 to 35,000 T cell genomes. Purified libraries were quantified with a Qubit 3.0 fluorometer, sized on a Bioanalyzer 2100, and re-quantified with the KAPA Library Quantification kit. A separate single-read 150-cycle Illumina NextSeq 550 flow cell was used to sequence each immunoSEQ 96-well plate. Processing in the source paper ran as follows. Because only junctional sequences without quality scores were contained in the immunoSEQ output, filtering matching that applied to full-length reads could not be performed. Sequences were annotated with PyIR, a Python wrapper for IgBLAST v1.9, and V/J genes and CDR3 were assigned using IMGT germline references. Reads were filtered out if the reads had weak V/J assignments (E-value above 1e-6), no CDR3, stop codons, out-of-frame junctions, or ambiguous translated residues. V3J clonotypes were defined by identical inferred V gene, J gene, and CDR3 amino acid sequence. Percentage overlap between repertoires was computed as shared unique clonotypes divided by the size of the smaller repertoire. Repertoire richness was assessed with RTK rarefaction, the Chao1 estimator, and Recon v2.1 estimates of unobserved clonotypes. Generation probabilities were computed with OLGA for all TCRbeta clonotypes obtained by the gDNA method from several donors. In its TCRdb copy, this immuneACCESS table keeps in-frame sequences only and misses some clones. Where compared with another copy, unresolved V genes explain less than half of these, and the others have no known cause. The V and J calls and clone size were taken over from that table, and D and trimming were inferred from the DNA. The sample table records roughly 660,000 clones; around 90% of these occur just once. Clones ranked in the top ten supply 34% of the sample.

The donors were healthy, HIV-negative adults who had no recently reported acute infections or vaccinations. Only Caucasian adults living in Nashville, Tennessee, USA were represented among the donors. CD8 memory samples combined magnetically selected CD45RO+ cells with CCR7-negative CD45RA+ effector memory (TemRA) cells. After blood collection by leukapheresis, PBMCs were isolated using Ficoll-Histopaque density gradient centrifugation and then cryopreserved in the vapor phase of liquid nitrogen. Analytical flow cytometry was used to check the purity and quantity of every magnetically sorted T cell population. Genomic DNA was isolated from every sorted fraction and measured by UV absorbance on a Nanodrop 2000c. At the junction V is shortened by 1 base and J by 5 bases, with 17 bases in between. Including the terminal cysteine and phenylalanine, the CDR3 comprises 16 residues. Only the CDR3 part of the read is kept: 48 bases, read in frame from the first base. Based on the germline V gene, the CDR1 and CDR2 sequences are SGHVS and FNYEAQ.

Turning to this clone: Its antigen specificity is not known. Base quality data are lacking; no much larger clone is found one base away.

The TCR originated in a man between 18 and 35 years old in good health. Some clones in this sample may be carry-over from other donors' samples. The material sequenced was memory CD8+ T cells from PBMCs. The intended sense of this specimen's cell subset or site label: CD45RO+ cells pooled with CCR7-negative TemRA cells. The rearrangement joined TRBV7-6 to TRBJ1-1; the D segment could be TRBD1, given 6 matching bases. The DNA sequence reads TGTGCCAGCAGCTTAGGTGACAGGTTCGCCGTGACTGAAGCTTTCTTT. Translated, it gives CASSLGDRFAVTEAFF. The entire variable domain, with the stretches around the CDR3 drawn from the reference TRBV7-6 and TRBJ1-1 proteins, is GAGVSQSPRYKVTKRGQDVALRCDPISGHVSLYWYRQALGQGPEFLTYFNYEAQQDKSGLPNDRFSAERPEGSISTLTIQRTEQRDSAMYRCASSLGDRFAVTEAFFGQGTRLTVV.